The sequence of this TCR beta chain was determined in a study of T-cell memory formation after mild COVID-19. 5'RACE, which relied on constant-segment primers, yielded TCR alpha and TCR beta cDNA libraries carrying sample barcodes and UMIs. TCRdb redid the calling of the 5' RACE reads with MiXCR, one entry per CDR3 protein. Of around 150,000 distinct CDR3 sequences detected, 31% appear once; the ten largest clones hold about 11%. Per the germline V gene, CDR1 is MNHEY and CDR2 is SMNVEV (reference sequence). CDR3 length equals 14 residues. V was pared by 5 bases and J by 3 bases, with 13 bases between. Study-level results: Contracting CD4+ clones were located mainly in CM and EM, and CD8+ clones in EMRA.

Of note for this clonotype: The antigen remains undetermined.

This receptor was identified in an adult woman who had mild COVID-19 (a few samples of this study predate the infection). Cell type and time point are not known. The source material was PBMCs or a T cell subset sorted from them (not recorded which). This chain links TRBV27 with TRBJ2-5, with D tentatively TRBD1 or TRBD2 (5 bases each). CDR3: CASSPWDGKETQYF. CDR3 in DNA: TGTGCCAGCAGTCCGTGGGACGGTAAAGAGACCCAGTACTTC.